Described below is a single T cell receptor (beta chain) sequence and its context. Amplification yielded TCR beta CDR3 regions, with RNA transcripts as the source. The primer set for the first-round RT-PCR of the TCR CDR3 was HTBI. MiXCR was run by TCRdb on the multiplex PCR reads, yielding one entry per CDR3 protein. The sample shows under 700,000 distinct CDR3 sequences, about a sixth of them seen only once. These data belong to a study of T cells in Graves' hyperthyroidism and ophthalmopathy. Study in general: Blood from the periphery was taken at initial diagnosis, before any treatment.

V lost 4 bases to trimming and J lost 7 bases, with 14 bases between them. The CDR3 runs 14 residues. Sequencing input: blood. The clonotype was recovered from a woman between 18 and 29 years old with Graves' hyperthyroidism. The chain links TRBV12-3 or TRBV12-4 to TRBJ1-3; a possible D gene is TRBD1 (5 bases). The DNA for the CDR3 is TGTGCCAGCAGTTCACAGGTGATCGGGAACACCATATATTTT. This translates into CASSSQVIGNTIYF.